This entry features one TCR beta chain sequence. The sample holds other DNA sequences that translate to the same CDR3. Only in-frame clones appear in the TCRdb table, and some are missing; sequencing was by immunoSEQ multiplex PCR. The profile shows approximately 240,000 clones, about nine tenths of them singletons. The record originates from a study of blood T cell repertoires in COVID-19. About the study: Cohort 3 recovery required two negative PCRs, clearance, or symptom resolution.

Participants, roughly 18 to 90 years old, spanned around 25 US areas. J gave up 2 bases and V 6 bases, and 3 bases lay outside the gene matches. The CDR3 runs to 13 residues. CDR1 is MNHEY and CDR2 is SVGAGI in the germline V gene. Sequencing was performed on PBMCs or T cells enriched from blood (not recorded which). The gene calls are TRBV6-5 and TRBJ1-2; 7 bases fit TRBD1. This clonotype was sampled from a woman aged 45-59 years in a cohort exposed to, infected with or recovered from COVID-19 (not recorded which). CDR3 amino acids: CASSRQGNYGYTF. CDR3 DNA: TGTGCCAGCAGCCGACAGGGCAACTATGGCTACACCTTC.